This TCR beta chain was identified during a study of blood T cell repertoires in COVID-19. Study as a whole: In each case, the material was cDNA or gDNA derived from T cells, B-cell-depleted T cells, or PBMCs.

As handled by the study authors: Reference gene primer amplification gave nucleated cell count estimates. This table comes from immunoSEQ multiplex PCR, and its TCRdb copy is limited to in-frame clones, with some not included. Clone size and the V and J calls come from that table; the DNA yielded D and trimming. Here the sample spans fewer than 200,000 clones, approximately 83% being singletons. Germline CDR1 and CDR2: MNHNS and SASEGT. This CDR3 is 16 amino acids long. V shed 3 bases, J shed 7 bases, and the junction held 12 bases outside the gene matches. The receptor's source is a woman of 80 years or more with acute or convalescent COVID-19. Sequencing was performed on peripheral blood. V is TRBV6-1 and J is TRBJ1-2; 9 bases map to TRBD1. The CDR3 DNA reads TGTGCCAGCAGTGATTTAGTCCAACAGGGGGCCGGTGGCTACACCTTC. Its translation is CASSDLVQQGAGGYTF.